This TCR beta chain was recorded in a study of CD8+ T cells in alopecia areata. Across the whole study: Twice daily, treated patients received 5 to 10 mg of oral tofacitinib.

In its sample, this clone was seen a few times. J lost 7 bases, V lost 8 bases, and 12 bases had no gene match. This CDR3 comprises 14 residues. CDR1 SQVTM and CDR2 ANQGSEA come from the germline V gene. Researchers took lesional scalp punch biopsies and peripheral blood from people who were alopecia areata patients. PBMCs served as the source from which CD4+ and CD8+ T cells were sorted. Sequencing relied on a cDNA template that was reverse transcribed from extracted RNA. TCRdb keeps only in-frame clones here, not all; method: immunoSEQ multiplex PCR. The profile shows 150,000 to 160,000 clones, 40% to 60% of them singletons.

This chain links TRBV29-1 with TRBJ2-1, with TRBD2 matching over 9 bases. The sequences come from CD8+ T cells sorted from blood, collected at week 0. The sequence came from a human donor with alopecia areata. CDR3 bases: TGCAGCACACTGGGACTAGCCTTCGGAAATGAGCAGTTCTTC. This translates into CSTLGLAFGNEQFF.